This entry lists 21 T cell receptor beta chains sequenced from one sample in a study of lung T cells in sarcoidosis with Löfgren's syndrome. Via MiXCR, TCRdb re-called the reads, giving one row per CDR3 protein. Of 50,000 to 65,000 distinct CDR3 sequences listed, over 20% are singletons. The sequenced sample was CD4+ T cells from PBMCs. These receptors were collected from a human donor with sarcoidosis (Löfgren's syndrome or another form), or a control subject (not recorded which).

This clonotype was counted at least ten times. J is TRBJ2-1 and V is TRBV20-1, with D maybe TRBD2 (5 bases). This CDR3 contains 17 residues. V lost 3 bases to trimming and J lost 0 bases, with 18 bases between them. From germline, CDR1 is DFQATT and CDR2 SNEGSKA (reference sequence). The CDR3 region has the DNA TGCAGTGCTAGCGACCCCTTCGGGGAAAGCTCCTACAATGAGCAGTTCTTC. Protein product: CSASDPFGESSYNEQFF.

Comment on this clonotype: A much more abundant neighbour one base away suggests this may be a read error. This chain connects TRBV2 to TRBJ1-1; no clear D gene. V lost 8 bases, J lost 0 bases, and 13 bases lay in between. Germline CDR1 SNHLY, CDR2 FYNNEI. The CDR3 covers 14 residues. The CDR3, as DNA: TGTGCCAGCCAGGCCGGCTACATGAACACTGAAGCTTTCTTT. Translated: CASQAGYMNTEAFF.

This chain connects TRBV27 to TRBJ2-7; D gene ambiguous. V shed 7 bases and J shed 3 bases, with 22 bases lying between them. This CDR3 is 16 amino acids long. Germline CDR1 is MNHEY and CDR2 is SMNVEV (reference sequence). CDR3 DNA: TGTGCCAGCAATCCCAAGTGGTCGACCAGAGTCTACGAGCAGTACTTC. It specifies CASNPKWSTRVYEQYF.

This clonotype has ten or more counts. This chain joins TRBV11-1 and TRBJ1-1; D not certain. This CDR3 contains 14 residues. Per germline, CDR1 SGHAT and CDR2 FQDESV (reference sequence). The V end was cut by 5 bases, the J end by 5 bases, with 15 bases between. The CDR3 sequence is CASSPDLKRTEAFF. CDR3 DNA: TGTGCCAGCAGCCCAGACCTCAAGCGGACTGAAGCTTTCTTT.

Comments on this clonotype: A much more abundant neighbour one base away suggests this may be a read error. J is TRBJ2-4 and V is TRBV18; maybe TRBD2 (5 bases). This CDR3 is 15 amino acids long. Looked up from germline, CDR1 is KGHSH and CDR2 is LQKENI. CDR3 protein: CASSPVPGSKNTQYF. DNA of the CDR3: TGTGCCAGCTCACCGGTCCCGGGATCCAAAAACACTCAGTACTTC.

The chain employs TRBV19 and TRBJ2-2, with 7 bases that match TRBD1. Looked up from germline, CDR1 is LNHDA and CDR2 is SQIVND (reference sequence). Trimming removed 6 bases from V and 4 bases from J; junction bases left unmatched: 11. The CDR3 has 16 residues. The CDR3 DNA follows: TGTGCCAGTAGGCAACCGACAGGGATAGGCACCGGGGAGCTGTTTTTT. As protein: CASRQPTGIGTGELFF.

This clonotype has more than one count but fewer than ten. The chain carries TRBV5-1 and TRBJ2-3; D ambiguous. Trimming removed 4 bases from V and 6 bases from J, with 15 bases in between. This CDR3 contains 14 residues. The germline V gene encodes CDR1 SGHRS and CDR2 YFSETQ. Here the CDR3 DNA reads TGCGCCAGCAGCCGTGGTGTAGGCCCCGATACGCAGTATTTT. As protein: CASSRGVGPDTQYF.

The CDR3 nucleotides are TGTGCCAGTAGTTCAGGGCGTAGCAATCAGCCCCAGCATTTT. It yields the protein CASSSGRSNQPQHF. The rearrangement uses TRBV19 and TRBJ1-5; D perhaps matches TRBD1 (5 bases). Germline CDR1 and CDR2: LNHDA and SQIVND (reference sequence). There are 14 residues in the CDR3. The germline V and J ends were trimmed by 5 bases and 0 bases, with 8 bases remaining between them.

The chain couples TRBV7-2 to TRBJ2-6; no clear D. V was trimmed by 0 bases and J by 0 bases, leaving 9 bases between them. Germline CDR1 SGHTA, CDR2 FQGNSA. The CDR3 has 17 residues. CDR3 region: CASSLALYSSGANVLTF. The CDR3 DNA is TGTGCCAGCAGCTTAGCGTTATACAGCTCTGGGGCCAACGTCCTGACTTTC. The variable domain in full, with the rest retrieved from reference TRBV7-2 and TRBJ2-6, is GAGVSQSPSNKVTEKGKDVELRCDPISGHTALYWYRQSLGQGLEFLIYFQGNSAPDKSGLPSDRFSAERTGGSVSTLTIQRTQQEDSAVYLCASSLALYSSGANVLTFGAGSRLTVL.

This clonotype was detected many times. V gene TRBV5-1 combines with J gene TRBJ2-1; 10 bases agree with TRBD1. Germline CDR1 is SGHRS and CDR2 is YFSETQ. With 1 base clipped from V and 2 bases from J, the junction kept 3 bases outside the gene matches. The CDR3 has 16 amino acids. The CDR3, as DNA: TGCGCCAGCAGCTTGCTCGGGACAGGGGCCTACAATGAGCAGTTCTTC. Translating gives CASSLLGTGAYNEQFF.

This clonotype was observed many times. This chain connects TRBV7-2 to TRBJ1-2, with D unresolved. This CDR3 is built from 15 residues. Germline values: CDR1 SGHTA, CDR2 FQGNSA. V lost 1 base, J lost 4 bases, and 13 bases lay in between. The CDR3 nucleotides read TGTGCCAGCAGCTTAGGCGTAGGCTTGGGCTATGGCTACACCTTC. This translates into CASSLGVGLGYGYTF. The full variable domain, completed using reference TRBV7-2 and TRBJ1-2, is GAGVSQSPSNKVTEKGKDVELRCDPISGHTALYWYRQSLGQGLEFLIYFQGNSAPDKSGLPSDRFSAERTGGSVSTLTIQRTQQEDSAVYLCASSLGVGLGYGYTFGSGTRLTVV.

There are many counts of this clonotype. The CDR3 region is CSARDRVTGNNEQFF. The CDR3 region has the DNA TGCAGTGCTAGAGATCGGGTAACAGGTAACAATGAGCAGTTCTTC. The chain links TRBV20-1 to TRBJ2-1, with a tentative D call TRBD1 (5 bases). CDR1 is DFQATT, CDR2 SNEGSKA, per germline (reference sequence). V lost 0 bases and J 5 bases, leaving 14 bases between the germline ends. CDR3 length: 15 residues.

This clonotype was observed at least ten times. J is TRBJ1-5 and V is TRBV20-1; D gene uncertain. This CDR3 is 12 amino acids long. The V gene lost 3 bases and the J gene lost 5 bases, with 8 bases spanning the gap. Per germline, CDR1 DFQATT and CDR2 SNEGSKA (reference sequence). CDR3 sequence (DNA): TGCAGTGCTAGCGGGGAGGATCAGCCCCAGCATTTT. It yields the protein CSASGEDQPQHF.

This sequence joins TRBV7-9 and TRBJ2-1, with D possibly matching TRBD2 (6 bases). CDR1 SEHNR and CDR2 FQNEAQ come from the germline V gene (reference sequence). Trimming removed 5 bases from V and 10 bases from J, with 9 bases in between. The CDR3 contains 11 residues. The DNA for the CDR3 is TGTGCCAGCAGCCGGGAGAAGGAGCAGTTCTTC. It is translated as CASSREKEQFF.

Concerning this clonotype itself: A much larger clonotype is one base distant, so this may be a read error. CDR3 bases: TGTGCCATCAGCGGACAGGATCTCGGCTCCTACAATGAGCAGTTCTTC. Residues: CAISGQDLGSYNEQFF. The genes are TRBV10-3 and TRBJ2-1; 7 bases map to TRBD1. With V trimmed by 6 bases and J by 0 bases, 8 bases remained unmatched. The germline gives CDR1 ENHRY, CDR2 SYGVKD. This CDR3 comprises 16 residues.

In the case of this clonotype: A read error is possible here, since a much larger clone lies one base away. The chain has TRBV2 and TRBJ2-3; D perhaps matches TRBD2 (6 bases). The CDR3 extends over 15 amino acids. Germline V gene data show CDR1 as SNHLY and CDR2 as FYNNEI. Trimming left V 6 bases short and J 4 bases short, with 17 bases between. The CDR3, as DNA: TGTGCCAGCAGGACCCTTTACGGGAGCGCAGATACGCAGTATTTT. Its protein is CASRTLYGSADTQYF.

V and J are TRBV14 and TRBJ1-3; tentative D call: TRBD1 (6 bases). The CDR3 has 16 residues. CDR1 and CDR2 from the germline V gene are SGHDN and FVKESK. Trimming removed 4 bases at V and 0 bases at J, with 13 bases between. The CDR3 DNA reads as TGTGCCAGCAGCCCTCGGGGGGCAGTCTCTGGAAACACCATATATTTT. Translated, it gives CASSPRGAVSGNTIYF.

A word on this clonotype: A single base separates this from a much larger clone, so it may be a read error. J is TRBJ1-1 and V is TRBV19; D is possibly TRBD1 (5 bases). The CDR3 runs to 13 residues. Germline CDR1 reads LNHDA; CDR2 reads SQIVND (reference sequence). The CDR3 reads CASGIDRGYEAFF. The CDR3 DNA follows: TGTGCCAGTGGTATAGATCGGGGCTATGAAGCTTTCTTT.

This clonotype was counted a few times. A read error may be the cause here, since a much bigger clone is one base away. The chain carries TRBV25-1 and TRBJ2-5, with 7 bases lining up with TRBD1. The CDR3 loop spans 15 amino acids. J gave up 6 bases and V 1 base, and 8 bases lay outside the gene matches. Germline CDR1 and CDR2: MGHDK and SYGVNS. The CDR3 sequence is CASSEWAGTEKTQYF. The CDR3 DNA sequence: TGTGCCAGCAGTGAATGGGCCGGGACAGAAAAGACCCAGTACTTC.

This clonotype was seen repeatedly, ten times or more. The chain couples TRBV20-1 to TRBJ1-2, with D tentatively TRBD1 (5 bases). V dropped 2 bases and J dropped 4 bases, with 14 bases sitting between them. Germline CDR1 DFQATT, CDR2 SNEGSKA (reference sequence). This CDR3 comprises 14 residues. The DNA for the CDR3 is TGCAGTGCTAGACGGTCAGGAGGGGTCTATGGCTACACCTTC. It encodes CSARRSGGVYGYTF.

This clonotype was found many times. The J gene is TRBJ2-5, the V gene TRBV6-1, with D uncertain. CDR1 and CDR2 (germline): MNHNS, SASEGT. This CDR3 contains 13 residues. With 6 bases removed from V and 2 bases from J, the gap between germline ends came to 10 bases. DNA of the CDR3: TGTGCCAGCAGATCTCAGGTTCAAGAGACCCAGTACTTC. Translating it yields CASRSQVQETQYF.